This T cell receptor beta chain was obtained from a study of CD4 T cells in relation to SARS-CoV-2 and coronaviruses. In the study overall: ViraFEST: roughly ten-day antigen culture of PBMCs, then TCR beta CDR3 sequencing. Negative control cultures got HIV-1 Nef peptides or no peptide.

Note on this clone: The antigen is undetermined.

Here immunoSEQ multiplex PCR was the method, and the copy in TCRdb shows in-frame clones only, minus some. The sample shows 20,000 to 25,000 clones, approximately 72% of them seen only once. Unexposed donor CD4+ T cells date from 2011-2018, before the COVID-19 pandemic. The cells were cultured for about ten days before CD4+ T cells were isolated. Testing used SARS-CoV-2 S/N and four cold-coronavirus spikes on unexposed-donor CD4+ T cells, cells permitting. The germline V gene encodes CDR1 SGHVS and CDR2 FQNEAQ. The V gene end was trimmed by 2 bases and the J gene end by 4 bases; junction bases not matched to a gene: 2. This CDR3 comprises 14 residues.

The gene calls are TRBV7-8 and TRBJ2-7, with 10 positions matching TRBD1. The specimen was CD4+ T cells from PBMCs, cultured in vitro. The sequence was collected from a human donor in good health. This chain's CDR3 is CASSLSGQGYEQYF. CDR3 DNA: TGTGCCAGCAGCTTATCGGGACAGGGGTACGAGCAGTACTTC.